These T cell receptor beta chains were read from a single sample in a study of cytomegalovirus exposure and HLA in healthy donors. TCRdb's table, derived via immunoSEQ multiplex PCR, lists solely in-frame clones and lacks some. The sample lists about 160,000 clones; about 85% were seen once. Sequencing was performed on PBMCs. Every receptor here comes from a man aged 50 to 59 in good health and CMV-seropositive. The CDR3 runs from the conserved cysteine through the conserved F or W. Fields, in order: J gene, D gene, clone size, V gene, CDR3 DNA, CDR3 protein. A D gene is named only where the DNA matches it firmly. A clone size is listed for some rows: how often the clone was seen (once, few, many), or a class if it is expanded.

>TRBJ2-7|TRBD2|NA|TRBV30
TGTGCCTGGCGACTAGCGGGGGACTACGAGCAGTACTTC
CAWRLAGDYEQYF
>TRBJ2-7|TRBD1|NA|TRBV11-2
TGTGCCAGCAGCTTGTCCCCGGGACAGGGGGTTCCCTACGAGCAGTACTTC
CASSLSPGQGVPYEQYF
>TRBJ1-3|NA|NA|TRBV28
TGTGCCAGCAGTCCCCCAACTTTTGGAAACACCATATATTTT
CASSPPTFGNTIYF
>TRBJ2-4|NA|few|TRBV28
TGTGCCAGCAGTTCGCAAAAGGGGATGACGAGAAACATTCAGTACTTC
CASSSQKGMTRNIQYF
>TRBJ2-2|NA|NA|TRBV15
TGTGCCACCAGCAGAGATTACAGCGGGGAGCTGTTTTTT
CATSRDYSGELFF
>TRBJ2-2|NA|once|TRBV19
TGTGCCAGTAATCACAGGGAGAACACCGGGGAGCTGTTTTTT
CASNHRENTGELFF
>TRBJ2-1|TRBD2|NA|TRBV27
TGTGCCAGCAGCCGACTGGGACTAGCGGGAAGTGAGCAGTTCTTC
CASSRLGLAGSEQFF
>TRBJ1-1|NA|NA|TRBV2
TGTGCCAGCAGCGAACAGGCCTTGGCTTTCTTT
CASSEQALAFF
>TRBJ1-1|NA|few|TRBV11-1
TGTGCCAGCAGCTTAGGGGGGACAACTGAAGCTTTCTTT
CASSLGGTTEAFF
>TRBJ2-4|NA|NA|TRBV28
TGTGCCAGCAGTCCCCCCCTCGGAAACATTCAGTACTTC
CASSPPLGNIQYF
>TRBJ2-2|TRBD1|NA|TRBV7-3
TGTGCCAGCGCGACAGGGTCGGACACCGGGGAGCTGTTTTTT
CASATGSDTGELFF
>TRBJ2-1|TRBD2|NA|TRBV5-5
TGTGCCAGCAGCTTCCTAGCGGGGGGCGTTAATGAGCAGTTCTTC
CASSFLAGGVNEQFF
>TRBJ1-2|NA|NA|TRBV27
TGTGCCAGCAGTTCCAATCTTAGGGGAGGCTACACCTTC
CASSSNLRGGYTF
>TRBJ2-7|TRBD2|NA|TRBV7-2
TGTGCCAGCAGCCAGTCCGGGATTAGCGGGAGGGTGGAGCAGTACTTC
CASSQSGISGRVEQYF
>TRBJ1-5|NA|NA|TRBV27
TGTGCCAGCAGTACCCGGGAGGGGGTGTCGCCCCAGCATTTT
CASSTREGVSPQHF
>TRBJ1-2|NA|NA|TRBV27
TGTGCCAGCAGTCCAAGGGGGGGCCTTAACTATGGCTACACCTTC
CASSPRGGLNYGYTF
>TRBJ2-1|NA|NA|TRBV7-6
TGTGCCAGCAGCGGGGGGGCGGGGCGGCAAGGTGAGCAGTTCTTC
CASSGGAGRQGEQFF
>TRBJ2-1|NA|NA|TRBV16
TGTGCCAGCAGCCAAAGAGGGCATGAGCAGTTCTTC
CASSQRGHEQFF
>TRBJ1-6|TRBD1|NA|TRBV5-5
TGTGCCAGCAGCTGGGACAGGGGCCACTCACCCCTCCACTTT
CASSWDRGHSPLHF
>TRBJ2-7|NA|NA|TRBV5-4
TGTGCCAGCAGCTTGTTGGACAGCTACGAGCAGTACTTC
CASSLLDSYEQYF
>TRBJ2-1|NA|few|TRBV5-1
TGCGCCAGCAGCTTGCAGACGGTCCAGCCCCGACTCTACAATGAGCAGTTCTTC
CASSLQTVQPRLYNEQFF
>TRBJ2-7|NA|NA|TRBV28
TGTGCCAGCAGTTTCCGGTCTGTAGGGGTCCACTCCTACGAGCAGTACTTC
CASSFRSVGVHSYEQYF
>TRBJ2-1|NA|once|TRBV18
TGTGCCAGCTCCCTAAGTAGGGAGTACAATGAGCAGTTCTTC
CASSLSREYNEQFF
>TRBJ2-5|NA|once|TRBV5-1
TGCGCCAGCAGCTTGCCCACCAGGGGTGAGACCCAGTACTTC
CASSLPTRGETQYF
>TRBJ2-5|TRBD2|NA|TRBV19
TGTGCCAGTAGTAAAACTAGCGGGGTCCAAGAGACCCAGTACTTC
CASSKTSGVQETQYF
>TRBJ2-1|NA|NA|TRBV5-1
TGCGCCAGCAGCTTGGGCTTCTCTACTTCCTACAATGAGCAGTTCTTC
CASSLGFSTSYNEQFF
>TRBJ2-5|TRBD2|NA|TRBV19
TGTGCCAGTAGACTAGCGGGAGCCGGGGAGACCCAGTACTTC
CASRLAGAGETQYF
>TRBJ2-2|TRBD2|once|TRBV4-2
TGTGCCAGCAGCCAGTATAGCGGGAGGGTTACCGGGGAGCTGTTTTTT
CASSQYSGRVTGELFF
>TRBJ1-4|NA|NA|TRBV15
TGTGCCACCAGCAAATCGTGGGGCACTAATGAAAAACTGTTTTTT
CATSKSWGTNEKLFF
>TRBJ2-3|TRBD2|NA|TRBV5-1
TGCGCCAGCAGCCCGACTAGCGGGAAAGGCACAGATACGCAGTATTTT
CASSPTSGKGTDTQYF
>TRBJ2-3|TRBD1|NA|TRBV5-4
TGTGCCAGCAGCTTCCGGGACAGGGACCCAGATACGCAGTATTTT
CASSFRDRDPDTQYF
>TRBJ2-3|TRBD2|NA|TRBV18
TGTGCCAGCTCCCTCGATAGCGGGAGCTCAGATACGCAGTATTTT
CASSLDSGSSDTQYF
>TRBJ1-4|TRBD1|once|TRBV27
TGTGCCAGCAGTTTACTTGGGACAGCTTCCGAAAAACTGTTTTTT
CASSLLGTASEKLFF
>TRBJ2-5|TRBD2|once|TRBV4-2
TGTGCCAGCAGCCAAGGACTAGCGGGAGGGCCGTTCTCAGAGACCCAGTACTTC
CASSQGLAGGPFSETQYF
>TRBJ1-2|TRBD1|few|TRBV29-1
TGCAGCGCCAGGGGGGCTAAAGGCTACACCTTC
CSARGAKGYTF
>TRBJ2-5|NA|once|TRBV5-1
TGCGCCAGCAGCTTGGGGCCAGGGAAGACCCAGTACTTC
CASSLGPGKTQYF
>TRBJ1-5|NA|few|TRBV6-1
TGTGCCAGCAGTGAAAGCGGAGGTTTAGCCCAGCATTTT
CASSESGGLAQHF
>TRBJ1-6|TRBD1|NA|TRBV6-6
TGTGCCAGCAGTTACTCGAACAGGGGCGGTAATTCACCCCTCCACTTT
CASSYSNRGGNSPLHF
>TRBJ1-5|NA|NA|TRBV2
TGTGCCAGTAGGCAGATGAGAGGGCCCCAGCATTTT
CASRQMRGPQHF
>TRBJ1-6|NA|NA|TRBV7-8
TGTGCCAGCAGCTTTGACAGTCATAATTCACCCCTCCACTTT
CASSFDSHNSPLHF
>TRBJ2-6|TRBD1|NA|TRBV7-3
TGTGCCAGCAGCTCCCGACAGGGGAGGTCTGGGGCCAACGTCCTGACTTTC
CASSSRQGRSGANVLTF
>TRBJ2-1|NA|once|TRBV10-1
TGCGCCAGCAGGCGGGACGGCACCTACAATGAGCAGTTCTTC
CASRRDGTYNEQFF
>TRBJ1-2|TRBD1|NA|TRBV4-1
TGCGCCAGCAGCCAAGCTGAAAACAGGGGGGACTATGGCTACACCTTC
CASSQAENRGDYGYTF
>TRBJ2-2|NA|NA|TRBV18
TGTGCCAGCTCACTCCGGGACACAAACACCGGGGAGCTGTTTTTT
CASSLRDTNTGELFF
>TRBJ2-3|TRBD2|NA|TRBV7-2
TGTGCCAGCAGCTTAGATAGGGCTAGCGGGGGGAGCACAGATACGCAGTATTTT
CASSLDRASGGSTDTQYF
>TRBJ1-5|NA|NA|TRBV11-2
TGTGCCAGCAGCTTAGCCGGACAGTATCAGCCCCAGCATTTT
CASSLAGQYQPQHF
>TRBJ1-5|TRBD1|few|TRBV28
TGTGCCAGCAGAGAGGGACAGCTTAGCAATCAGCCCCAGCATTTT
CASREGQLSNQPQHF
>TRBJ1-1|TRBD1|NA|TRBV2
TGTGCCAGCAGTGTAGGACAGGGGAACACTGAAGCTTTCTTT
CASSVGQGNTEAFF
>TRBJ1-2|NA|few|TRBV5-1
TGCGCCAGCAGCTTAGACACCGTTGAAGGCTACACCTTC
CASSLDTVEGYTF
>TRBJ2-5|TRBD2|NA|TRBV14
TGTGCCAGCAGCCCACGCCTGGGACTAGCTCAAGAGACCCAGTACTTC
CASSPRLGLAQETQYF
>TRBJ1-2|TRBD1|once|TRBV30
TGTGCCTGGAACGACAGGGGGAATAACTATGGCTACACCTTC
CAWNDRGNNYGYTF
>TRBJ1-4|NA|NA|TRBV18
TGTGCCAGCTCACCAGAGAATGAAAAACTGTTTTTT
CASSPENEKLFF
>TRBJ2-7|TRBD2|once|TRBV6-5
TGTGCCAGCTCACTAGCGGGAGGCCACGAGCAGTACTTC
CASSLAGGHEQYF
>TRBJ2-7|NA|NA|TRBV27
TGTGCCAGCAGTTCGCTAATCGGCAGGTACGAGCAGTACTTC
CASSSLIGRYEQYF
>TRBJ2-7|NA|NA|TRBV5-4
TGTGCCAGCAGCTCCCACCGGGAGCAGTACTTC
CASSSHREQYF